In its sample, the clone carrying this T cell receptor (beta chain) was seen once. Its specificity is unknown. The CDR3 is 12 amino acids. Trimming cost V 0 bases and J 6 bases, with 5 bases left between them. Germline lookup yields CDR1 SGHNT and CDR2 YYREEE (reference sequence). Primers included in the PCR were 60 Vbeta and 13 Jbeta primers. Using immunoSEQ multiplex PCR, the repertoire was profiled, and TCRdb retains in-frame clones only, with some absent. This table holds around 53,000 clones, approximately 82% found once. This record comes from a study of cytomegalovirus exposure and HLA in healthy donors. Study summary: An earlier analysis identified 100 million to 130 million unique TCR beta sequences in 150 million to 200 million T cells. Study results and caveats: The classifier was said to identify cytomegalovirus status with high specificity and sensitivity. Among the most significant clusters, several appeared linked to common viral pathogens in a later analysis. Trimming of TCR beta V- and J-genes showed a link, identified in a later analysis, to a missense DCLRE1C variant.

What was sequenced was PBMCs. The V gene is TRBV5-4, the J gene TRBJ2-3, with D unresolved. The TCR comes from a man aged 50 to 60 in good health and CMV-seronegative. The CDR3 region is CASSLVQDTQYF. The CDR3 coding sequence is TGTGCCAGCAGCTTGGTTCAGGATACGCAGTATTTT.